The 26 T cell receptor beta chains listed next were all sequenced from one sample in a study of T cell repertoires in cytomegalovirus infection. TCRdb reprocessed the reads via MiXCR and lists one record per CDR3 protein. The table records over 150,000 distinct CDR3 sequences, 13% to 15% of them present only once. The material sequenced was PBMCs. All receptors come from a human donor in good health (CMV status not recorded). Some clones in this sample may be carry-over from other donors' samples.

This clonotype has a count of ten or more. This sequence joins TRBV28 and TRBJ2-7; TRBD2 aligns across 15 bases. The J segment lost 4 bases and the V segment lost 6 bases, leaving 7 bases of the junction unmatched. This CDR3 has 16 amino acids. CDR1 is MDHEN and CDR2 is SYDVKM in the germline V gene. CDR3 bases: TGTGCCAGCAGCCGAGGGACTAGCGGGAGGCATTACGAGCAGTACTTC. This gives the protein CASSRGTSGRHYEQYF.

This clonotype was observed many times. The chain links TRBV28 to TRBJ2-3; D not resolved. The germline V gene has CDR1 MDHEN and CDR2 SYDVKM. V gave up 6 bases and J gave up 3 bases, with 16 bases separating them. The CDR3 length is 15 residues. The CDR3 DNA reads TGTGCCAGCAGCCTTTTAAAGGATCTGACAGATACGCAGTATTTT. Encoded protein: CASSLLKDLTDTQYF.

The V call is TRBV15, the J call TRBJ2-2; 9 nucleotides match TRBD2. Germline assignment: CDR1 LNHNV and CDR2 YYDKDF (reference sequence). This CDR3 has 16 amino acids. The V and J ends lost 3 bases and 8 bases, in that order; junction bases with no gene match: 10. CDR3 loop: CATSSRGGGPTGELFF. The CDR3 coding sequence is TGTGCCACCAGCAGCCGCGGGGGGGGGCCAACGGGGGAGCTGTTTTTT.

This clonotype was seen repeatedly, ten times or more. The chain is built from TRBV7-2 and TRBJ1-5, with a tentative D call TRBD1 (5 bases). This CDR3 is built from 15 residues. Between the trimmed V and J ends, which lost 1 base and 3 bases, there was a span of 10 bases. Germline CDR1 and CDR2: SGHTA and FQGNSA. CDR3 sequence: CASSLVGEPNQPQHF. The CDR3 DNA follows: TGTGCCAGCAGCTTAGTGGGGGAACCCAATCAGCCCCAGCATTTT.

The chain links TRBV29-1 to TRBJ1-1, with D tentatively TRBD1 (6 bases). This CDR3 has 13 residues. V shed 7 bases and J shed 3 bases, with 15 bases lying between them. Looked up from germline, CDR1 is SQVTM and CDR2 is ANQGSEA. As DNA, the CDR3 is TGCAGCGGGCAACAGGGTAGGGACACTGAAGCTTTCTTT. Amino acid sequence: CSGQQGRDTEAFF. The full variable domain, rest sourced from reference TRBV29-1 and TRBJ1-1, is SAVISQKPSRDICQRGTSLTIQCQVDSQVTMMFWYRQQPGQSLTLIATANQGSEATYESGFVIDKFPISRPNLTFSTLTVSNMSPEDSSIYLCSGQQGRDTEAFFGQGTRLTVV.

This clonotype turned up a few times. The chain employs TRBV5-5 and TRBJ2-3, with D perhaps matching TRBD1 or TRBD2 (5 bases each). This CDR3 region has 16 residues. From germline, CDR1 is SGHKS and CDR2 YYEKEE (reference sequence). Trimming removed 3 bases at V and 0 bases at J, with 14 bases between. CDR3 nucleotide sequence: TGTGCCAGCAGCTCGGGACGGAGCTCTAGCACAGATACGCAGTATTTT. Translating gives CASSSGRSSSTDTQYF. Full variable domain (outside the CDR3, taken from reference TRBV5-5 and TRBJ2-3): DAGVTQSPTHLIKTRGQQVTLRCSPISGHKSVSWYQQVLGQGPQFIFQYYEKEERGRGNFPDRFSARQFPNYSSELNVNALLLGDSALYLCASSSGRSSSTDTQYFGPGTRLTVL.

J is TRBJ1-1 and V is TRBV5-1; 10 bases agree with TRBD1. CDR3 size: 14 residues. V shed 4 bases and J 7 bases; nucleotides not matched to a gene: 7. Germline V CDR1 and CDR2: SGHRS, YFSETQ. The CDR3 sequence: CASSGTGVRGEAFF. DNA of the CDR3: TGCGCCAGCAGCGGGACAGGGGTGAGAGGTGAAGCTTTCTTT.

The sample holds many counts of this clonotype. V is TRBV12-3 or TRBV12-4 and J is TRBJ2-7, with a weak D call TRBD1 (6 bases). With 4 bases removed from V and 3 bases from J, the gap between germline ends came to 13 bases. The CDR3 extends over 14 amino acids. The CDR3 coding sequence is TGTGCCAGCAGTTGGGCGGCCAGGGGCTACGAGCAGTACTTC. This translates into CASSWAARGYEQYF.

This sequence joins TRBV15 and TRBJ1-1; D uncertain. Germline loops: CDR1 LNHNV, CDR2 YYDKDF (reference sequence). V was shortened by 3 bases and J by 4 bases, with 15 bases between the two germline ends. The CDR3 covers 15 residues. The CDR3 DNA is TGTGCCACCAGCAGGGAAGTACTCGGGCCCACTGAAGCTTTCTTT. It translates to CATSREVLGPTEAFF.

This clonotype was seen more than once but under ten times. The CDR3 DNA follows: TGCGCCAGCAGCTCGACGACAGGGGGCGCGTCCGGCTACACCTTC. Encoded protein: CASSSTTGGASGYTF. The J gene is TRBJ1-2, the V gene TRBV5-1; 10 positions match TRBD1. The germline CDR1 and CDR2 sequences are SGHRS and YFSETQ. V lost 3 bases to trimming and J lost 8 bases; unmatched junction nucleotides: 10. The CDR3 covers 15 residues.

This clonotype was observed a handful of times. The J gene is TRBJ2-2, the V gene TRBV2, with 9 bases aligning to TRBD1. J lost 7 bases, V lost 8 bases, and 8 bases had no gene match. CDR3 length: 14 residues. Germline V gene lookup returns CDR1 SNHLY and CDR2 FYNNEI. DNA for the CDR3: TGTGCCAGCGAGGCACAGGGGGCAGGCGGGGAGCTGTTTTTT. This gives the protein CASEAQGAGGELFF.

The gene calls are TRBV2 and TRBJ1-6; 8 nucleotides agree with TRBD1. Germline V gene data show CDR1 as SNHLY and CDR2 as FYNNEI. V trimming: 8 bases; J trimming: 4 bases; junction bases outside the gene matches: 13. The CDR3 contains 17 residues. The CDR3 DNA follows: TGTGCCAGCCGAACCCGTCTCGGACAGGGTTATAATTCACCCCTCCACTTT. Its protein is CASRTRLGQGYNSPLHF.

This clonotype was counted at least ten times. The V call is TRBV15, the J call TRBJ1-4; tentatively, D is TRBD1 (5 bases). Germline V lookup: CDR1 LNHNV, CDR2 YYDKDF (reference sequence). V lost 0 bases and J lost 0, with 8 bases in between. CDR3 length: 16 amino acids. The CDR3 DNA is TGTGCCACCAGCAGAGAGAAAGGGGCAACTAATGAAAAACTGTTTTTT. Translated: CATSREKGATNEKLFF.

The table lists this clonotype with many counts. The V call is TRBV5-6, the J call TRBJ2-7, with D possibly being TRBD1 or TRBD2 (5 bases each). With 4 bases removed from V and 5 bases from J, the gap between germline ends came to 22 bases. This CDR3 spans 16 amino acids. The germline gives CDR1 SGHDT, CDR2 YYEEEE. CDR3 sequence reads: CASSAPGAPRLNEQYF. In DNA, the CDR3 is TGTGCCAGCAGCGCGCCCGGGGCCCCCCGCTTGAACGAGCAGTACTTC. Full variable domain (missing parts from reference TRBV5-6 and TRBJ2-7): DAGVTQSPTHLIKTRGQQVTLRCSPKSGHDTVSWYQQALGQGPQFIFQYYEEEERQRGNFPDRFSGHQFPNYSSELNVNALLLGDSALYLCASSAPGAPRLNEQYFGPGTRLTVT.

In this sample, this clonotype turned up a few times. The V call is TRBV28, the J call TRBJ2-7, with unresolved D. With 1 base removed from V and 7 bases from J, the gap between germline ends came to 8 bases. The CDR3 has 12 residues. CDR1 and CDR2 from the germline V gene are MDHEN and SYDVKM. CDR3 region: CASSLLGQEQYF. The DNA for the CDR3 is TGTGCCAGCAGTTTATTGGGTCAAGAGCAGTACTTC.

This clonotype has a count of ten or more. This CDR3 reads CAISGFDRAENTEAFF. CDR3 sequence (DNA): TGTGCCATCAGTGGTTTTGACCGGGCAGAGAACACTGAAGCTTTCTTT. The J gene is TRBJ1-1, the V gene TRBV10-3; D is ambiguous. This CDR3 has 16 amino acids. The V end lost 4 bases, the J end lost 1 base, and 16 bases lay between the germline ends. CDR1 is ENHRY and CDR2 is SYGVKD in the germline V gene.

This clonotype was picked up a small number of times. V gene TRBV7-9 combines with J gene TRBJ1-1; D not resolved. This CDR3 contains 15 residues. Trimming left V 4 bases short and J 3 bases short, with 15 bases between. Germline CDR1 SEHNR, CDR2 FQNEAQ (reference sequence). The CDR3 nucleotides read TGTGCCAGCAGCTCTGTCCTAATTAGGTACACTGAAGCTTTCTTT. Residues: CASSSVLIRYTEAFF. Full variable domain (outside the CDR3, taken from reference TRBV7-9 and TRBJ1-1): DTGVSQNPRHKITKRGQNVTFRCDPISEHNRLYWYRQTLGQGPEFLTYFQNEAQLEKSRLLSDRFSAERPKGSFSTLEIQRTEQGDSAMYLCASSSVLIRYTEAFFGQGTRLTVV.

This clonotype was recorded a few times. The chain employs TRBV2 and TRBJ2-2; D perhaps matches TRBD2 (6 bases). The germline gives CDR1 SNHLY, CDR2 FYNNEI. The CDR3 has 14 residues. V lost 2 bases and J lost 6, with 10 bases in between. The CDR3 DNA sequence: TGTGCCAGCAGTGAATCGCGGGGACCCGGGGAGCTGTTTTTT. Encoded protein: CASSESRGPGELFF.

There are a few counts of this clonotype. This rearrangement joins TRBV10-3 to TRBJ1-2; D gene uncertain. Trimming pared 10 bases from V and 8 bases from J, leaving 26 bases between. This CDR3 is built from 15 residues. Looked up from germline, CDR1 is ENHRY and CDR2 is SYGVKD. CDR3 region: CATHPELTALGGYTF. DNA of the CDR3: TGTGCCACCCATCCTGAATTGACGGCCCTGGGGGGCTACACCTTC.

This clonotype was observed a handful of times. The chain links TRBV11-1 to TRBJ2-5; D possibly uses TRBD1 or TRBD2 (5 bases each). Germline CDR1 and CDR2: SGHAT and FQDESV (reference sequence). The CDR3 has 14 amino acids. V lost 5 bases and J lost 4, with 14 bases in between. The CDR3 DNA is TGTGCCAGCAGCCCATACCGAGGGGCAGAGACCCAGTACTTC. This encodes CASSPYRGAETQYF.

This clonotype was recorded at least ten times. The chain links TRBV12-3 or TRBV12-4 to TRBJ2-5, with TRBD1 matching 7 bases. The CDR3 runs to 13 residues. The ends lost 6 bases at V and 2 bases at J; junction bases unmatched: 3. For the CDR3, the DNA is TGTGCCAGCAGGAGGGGACAGCAAGAGACCCAGTACTTC. Protein sequence: CASRRGQQETQYF.

This clonotype was picked up a small number of times. The genes are TRBV6-4 and TRBJ2-1, with 12 bases identical to TRBD2. Germline CDR1 MRHNA, CDR2 SNTAGT. V lost 6 bases, J lost 6 bases, and 6 bases stayed unmatched. The CDR3 runs to 15 residues. In DNA, the CDR3 is TGTGCCAGCAGCGCGACTAGCGGGAGTTCCAATGAGCAGTTCTTC. It specifies CASSATSGSSNEQFF.

This clonotype has at least ten counts. The V call is TRBV7-8, the J call TRBJ2-1, with 7 bases that match TRBD1. This CDR3 has 13 residues. V was clipped by 7 bases and J by 4 bases; unmatched bases: 4. CDR1 is SGHVS and CDR2 is FQNEAQ in the germline V gene. CDR3 bases: TGTGCCAGCACCGGGACAGTGTACAATGAGCAGTTCTTC. This codes for CASTGTVYNEQFF.

This clonotype was seen ten or more times. V is TRBV10-3 and J is TRBJ1-2; the D gene is possibly TRBD1 (6 bases). Germline CDR1 ENHRY, CDR2 SYGVKD. The CDR3 covers 14 residues. With 5 bases removed from V and 0 bases from J, the gap between germline ends came to 10 bases. CDR3 in DNA: TGTGCCATCAGTCTTGGACAGACTAACTATGGCTACACCTTC. Encoded protein: CAISLGQTNYGYTF.

The chain carries TRBV5-1 and TRBJ2-3; D gene uncertain. V gave up 1 base and J gave up 4 bases, with 7 bases separating them. Germline CDR1 is SGHRS and CDR2 is YFSETQ. The CDR3 is 13 amino acids. The CDR3 is CASSLFRSDTQYF. Here the CDR3 DNA reads TGCGCCAGCAGCTTGTTTAGGTCAGATACGCAGTATTTT.

The chain recombines TRBV3-1 with TRBJ1-5; tentatively, D is TRBD1 (6 bases). This CDR3 has 14 residues. In germline, CDR1 is LGHDT, CDR2 YNNKEL (reference sequence). The V gene lost 3 bases and the J gene lost 8 bases, with 14 bases spanning the gap. The DNA for the CDR3 is TGTGCCAGCAGCCATACAGGGTCCGAGAAGCCCCAGCATTTT. Translated: CASSHTGSEKPQHF. Complete variable domain (other parts from reference TRBV3-1 and TRBJ1-5): DTAVSQTPKYLVTQMGNDKSIKCEQNLGHDTMYWYKQDSKKFLKIMFSYNNKELIINETVPNRFSPKSPDKAHLNLHINSLELGDSAVYFCASSHTGSEKPQHFGDGTRLSIL.